These 10 T cell receptor beta chains share one sample of origin, sequenced in a study of Ad26.COV2.S vaccination and SARS-CoV-2 variants. Clones were read by immunoSEQ multiplex PCR, and TCRdb kept only the in-frame ones, dropping some. Of approximately 480,000 clones listed, around 88% are singletons. The treatment was: roughly 18 received Ad26.COV2.S at low or high dose, single or two shots; about 5 received placebo; per-sample allocation not given. Sampling was performed 63 days after the first vaccine or placebo injection. The sequenced sample was peripheral blood, obtained in a trial of Ad26.COV2.S vaccine versus placebo. The receptors originated from a person between 18 and 60 years old who received the Ad26.COV2.S COVID-19 vaccine or a placebo.

V usage is TRBV7-3 and J usage is TRBJ2-1, with 10 bases matching TRBD2. The CDR3 is 14 residues long. Per germline, CDR1 SGHTA and CDR2 FQGTGA. The junction had 9 bases not matched to a gene; V was cut back by 11 bases and J by 5 bases. Written as DNA, the CDR3 is TGTGCCGGCCACGGACTAGCGGAGAACAATGAGCAGTTCTTC. This encodes CAGHGLAENNEQFF.

The gene calls are TRBV7-2 and TRBJ2-5; TRBD2 matches 12 bases. This CDR3 is built from 16 residues. The trim removed 4 bases at V and 0 bases at J, leaving 3 bases unmatched. Per the germline V gene, CDR1 is SGHTA and CDR2 is FQGNSA. The CDR3 here is CASSSRLAGDQETQYF. Here the CDR3 DNA reads TGTGCCAGCAGCTCGAGACTAGCGGGAGACCAAGAGACCCAGTACTTC.

J is TRBJ2-7 and V is TRBV5-6; D is unresolved. The germline V gene has CDR1 SGHDT and CDR2 YYEEEE. V was shortened by 3 bases and J by 2 bases, with 12 bases between the two germline ends. CDR3 length: 14 amino acids. For the CDR3, the DNA is TGTGCCAGCAGCTCATTGGCTGAGGCCTACGAGCAGTACTTC. Amino acids: CASSSLAEAYEQYF.

This clone has at least ten counts. V and J are TRBV6-1 and TRBJ1-5, with 12 bases lining up with TRBD1. Germline V CDR1 and CDR2: MNHNS, SASEGT. The V gene end was trimmed by 1 base and the J gene end by 1 base; junction bases not matched to a gene: 5. The CDR3 totals 18 residues. In nucleotides, the CDR3 is TGTGCCAGCAGTGAAGATGGGACAGGGGGCGTAAGCAATCAGCCCCAGCATTTT. It specifies CASSEDGTGGVSNQPQHF.

This chain joins TRBV28 and TRBJ2-7, with a weak D call TRBD1 (5 bases). The V gene lost 5 bases and the J gene lost 4 bases, with 12 bases spanning the gap. Looked up from germline, CDR1 is MDHEN and CDR2 is SYDVKM. The CDR3 loop spans 13 amino acids. In DNA form, the CDR3 reads TGTGCCAGCAGTACCGGTGCAGGGTACGAGCAGTACTTC. It is translated as CASSTGAGYEQYF.

The CDR3 here is CASTPLGGSGTEAFF. The DNA of the CDR3 is TGTGCCAGCACTCCATTAGGGGGCTCGGGCACTGAAGCTTTCTTT. This chain links TRBV28 with TRBJ1-1; 7 bases fit TRBD1. Germline V gene data show CDR1 as MDHEN and CDR2 as SYDVKM. The trim removed 7 bases at V and 4 bases at J, leaving 12 bases unmatched. The CDR3 has 15 residues.

The rearrangement uses TRBV10-3 and TRBJ1-1; 7 nucleotides match TRBD1. The J segment lost 7 bases and the V segment lost 4 bases, leaving 12 bases of the junction unmatched. CDR3 size: 15 residues. Germline V gene sequence: CDR1 ENHRY, CDR2 SYGVKD. CDR3 loop: CAISGSGTERNEAFF. In DNA, the CDR3 is TGTGCCATCAGTGGATCGGGGACAGAGAGAAATGAAGCTTTCTTT.

The chain uses TRBV4-3 and TRBJ2-7, with 9 bases identical to TRBD1. With 4 bases clipped from V and 3 bases from J, the junction kept 4 bases outside the gene matches. The CDR3 contains 14 residues. CDR1 is LGHNA and CDR2 is YSLEER in the germline V gene. CDR3 in DNA: TGCGCCAGCAGCCTTCGGACAGGGGACTACGAGCAGTACTTC. It encodes CASSLRTGDYEQYF.

This clone was detected only once. V gene TRBV11-3 combines with J gene TRBJ2-1; 7 bases agree with TRBD2. V was pared by 1 base and J by 8 bases, with 14 bases of the junction left unmatched. The CDR3 runs to 17 residues. Germline CDR1 is SGHNT and CDR2 is YENEEA. CDR3 nucleotide sequence: TGTGCCAGCAGCTTAGGGAGGCGGGAGCATCCTATGGATGAGCAGTTCTTC. This gives the protein CASSLGRREHPMDEQFF.

J is TRBJ2-3 and V is TRBV2; 12 bases are shared with TRBD2. Germline V gene lookup returns CDR1 SNHLY and CDR2 FYNNEI. This CDR3 spans 18 amino acids. V shed 2 bases and J 4 bases; nucleotides not matched to a gene: 10. Written as DNA, the CDR3 is TGTGCCAGCAGTGAACTGCCGCCGACTAGCGGGAGCGCAGATACGCAGTATTTT. Translated: CASSELPPTSGSADTQYF.